This TCR delta chain was sequenced in a study of γδ T cells in repeated Plasmodium falciparum infection (dated by TCRdb to the early 2020s). As for the study more broadly: Malian children exposed to intense seasonal malaria transmission were enrolled in the natural-infection arm and compared with Australian children matched for age and gender. Four controlled human malaria infections were administered to five malaria-naive U.S. adults over approximately 580 days by bites from P. falciparum NF54-infected Anopheles stephensi mosquitoes. Controlled-infection subjects were sampled at baseline, immediately before selected infections, and 21 days after each infection. Malian gammadelta TCR repertoires were analysed cross-sectionally during no-transmission periods and were analysed longitudinally across acute febrile malaria episodes. The study looked at how repeated Plasmodium falciparum infection shapes the human gammadelta T cell repertoire, using both natural infection in Mali and controlled human malaria infection. What the work shows at the level of the full study, not this receptor alone: Compared with Australian children, Malian children appeared to have Vdelta2-negative gammadelta TCR repertoires that were more clonally expanded, less diverse and less shared. Generalizability was limited because the Malian cohort was drawn from a small rural village of predominantly one ethnic group. Vgamma9/Vdelta2+ TCR repertoires showed a highly stable polyclonal repertoire over time and infection, with many inter-individual overlapping TCRgamma sequences. Waves of new clonotype selection in Vdelta2-negative, largely Vdelta1+, gammadelta TCR repertoires appeared to be driven by repeated controlled infections. The controlled-infection cohort was small, limiting analysis of inter-individual variability in gammadelta T cell responses.

Library construction relied on multiplex PCR. The sequencing machine was an Illumina MiSeq. Each sorted gammadelta T cell sample was sequenced for both the TCR gamma (TRG) and TCR delta (TRD) chains. In the source study's methods: Clonotype tree plots, accumulated frequency of the top 20 clonotypes, diversity index (DI) and D75 metrics were included in the repertoire analyses. TCRdb processed the public reads again with the CATT caller, after which rows with matching DNA were combined. The V and J calls, along with clone size, are taken from TCRdb and not from the paper's own processing. Across this sample there are 70,000 to 95,000 delta-chain clones, with 1.4% seen only once. Around 8.1% of the sample rests with the top ten. For bulk TCR repertoire analysis, Vgamma9/Vdelta2+ and Vdelta2-negative gammadelta T cell populations were flow-sorted out of peripheral blood mononuclear cells. This clone was counted a few times. The specificity of this receptor is unknown. TCRdb has a much larger clone's protein, which differs at residue 15 from the translation of this DNA, likely because of a read error; what is shown is the protein translated from the DNA.

Taken from cysteine to phenylalanine, the CDR3 has 19 residues. Only the CDR3 region is kept as DNA, spanning 57 bases read in frame from base 1. Reading the germline V gene gives CDR1 GEAIGNYY and CDR2 EKD. This TCR was sampled from a pool of human donors (malaria-infected and uninfected, not separated). The chain couples TRDV2 to TRDJ3; TRDD3 is a weak D gene call, 6 bases matching. The J gene was missing in TCRdb and was found by matching the end of the DNA to germline. What was sequenced was gamma-delta T cells from blood. Here the CDR3 is given as CACDTIGGAGSWDTQQMFF. The nucleotide sequence reads as follows: TGTGCCTGTGACACCATCGGGGGAGCGGGTTCGTGGGACACCCAACAGATGTTTTTC.